This T cell receptor (beta chain) was identified in a study of control samples from healthy donors and cancer patients. The germline V gene has CDR1 SNHLY and CDR2 FYNNEI. The CDR3 is 14 residues long. V lost 4 bases and J lost 3; bases outside the gene matches: 6. Assay used: immunoSEQ multiplex PCR; TCRdb lists only in-frame clones, some missing. The table records some 150,000 clones, about 93% of them present only once. The gene calls are TRBV2 and TRBJ2-7; 7 nucleotides line up with TRBD1. Sequences were obtained from blood. The sequence derives from a woman in her sixties in good health. CDR3 loop: CASSARGQLYEQYF. DNA for the CDR3: TGTGCCAGCAGTGCTAGGGGACAGCTCTACGAGCAGTACTTC.